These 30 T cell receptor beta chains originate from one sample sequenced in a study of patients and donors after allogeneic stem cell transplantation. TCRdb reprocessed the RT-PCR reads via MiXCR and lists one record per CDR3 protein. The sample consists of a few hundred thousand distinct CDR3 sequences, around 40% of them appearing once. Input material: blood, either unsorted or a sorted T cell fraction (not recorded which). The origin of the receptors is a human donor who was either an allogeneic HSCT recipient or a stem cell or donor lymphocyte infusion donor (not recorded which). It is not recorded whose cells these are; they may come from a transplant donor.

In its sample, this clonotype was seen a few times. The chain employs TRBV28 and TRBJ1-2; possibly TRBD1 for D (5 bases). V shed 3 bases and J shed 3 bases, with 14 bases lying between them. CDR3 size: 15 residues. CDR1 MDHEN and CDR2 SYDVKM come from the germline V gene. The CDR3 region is CASSFNSGLYYGYTF. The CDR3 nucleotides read TGTGCCAGCAGTTTTAATTCGGGACTGTACTATGGCTACACCTTC.

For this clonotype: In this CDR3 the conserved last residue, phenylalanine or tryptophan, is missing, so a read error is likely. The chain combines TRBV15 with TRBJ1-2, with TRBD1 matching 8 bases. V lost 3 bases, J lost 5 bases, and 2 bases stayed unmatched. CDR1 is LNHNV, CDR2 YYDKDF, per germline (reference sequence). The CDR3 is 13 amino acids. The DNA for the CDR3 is TGTGCCACCAGCAGGGACAGGGTTTATGGCTACACCCTC. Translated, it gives CATSRDRVYGYTL.

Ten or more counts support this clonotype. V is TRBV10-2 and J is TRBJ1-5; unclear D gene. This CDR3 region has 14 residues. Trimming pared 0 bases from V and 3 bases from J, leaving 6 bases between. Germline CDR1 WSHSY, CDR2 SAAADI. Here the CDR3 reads CASSESGPNQPQHF. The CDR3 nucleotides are TGCGCCAGCAGTGAGTCCGGGCCCAATCAGCCCCAGCATTTT.

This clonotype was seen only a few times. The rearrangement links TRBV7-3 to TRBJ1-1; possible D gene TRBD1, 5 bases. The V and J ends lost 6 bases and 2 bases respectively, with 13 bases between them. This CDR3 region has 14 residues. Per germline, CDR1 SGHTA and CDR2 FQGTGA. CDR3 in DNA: TGTGCCAGCAGGCGGGGTAGGGACAACACTGAAGCTTTCTTT. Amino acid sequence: CASRRGRDNTEAFF.

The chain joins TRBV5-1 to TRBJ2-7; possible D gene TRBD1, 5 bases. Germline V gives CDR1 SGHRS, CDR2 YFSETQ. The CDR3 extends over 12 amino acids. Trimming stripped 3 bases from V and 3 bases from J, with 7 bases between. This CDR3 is CASSWQGYEQYF. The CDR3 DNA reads TGCGCCAGCAGCTGGCAGGGCTACGAGCAGTACTTC.

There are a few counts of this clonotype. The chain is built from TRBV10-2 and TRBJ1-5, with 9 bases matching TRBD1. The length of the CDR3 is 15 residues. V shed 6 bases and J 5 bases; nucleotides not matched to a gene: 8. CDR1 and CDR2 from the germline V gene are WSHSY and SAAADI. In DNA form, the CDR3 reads TGCGCCAGCAGCCGAATGACAGGGGGGGATCAGCCCCAGCATTTT. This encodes CASSRMTGGDQPQHF.

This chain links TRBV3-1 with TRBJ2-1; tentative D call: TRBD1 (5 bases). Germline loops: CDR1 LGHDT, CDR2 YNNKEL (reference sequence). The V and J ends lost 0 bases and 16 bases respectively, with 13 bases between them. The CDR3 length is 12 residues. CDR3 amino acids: CASSQDIGVPFF. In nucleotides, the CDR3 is TGTGCCAGCAGCCAAGACATAGGGGTCCCCTTCTTC.

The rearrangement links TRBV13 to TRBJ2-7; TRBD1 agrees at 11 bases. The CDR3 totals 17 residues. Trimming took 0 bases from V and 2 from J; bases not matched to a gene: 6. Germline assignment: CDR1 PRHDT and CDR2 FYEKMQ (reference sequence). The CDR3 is CASSLGLTGQGAYEQYF. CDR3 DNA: TGTGCCAGCAGCTTAGGCCTAACGGGACAGGGGGCCTACGAGCAGTACTTC.

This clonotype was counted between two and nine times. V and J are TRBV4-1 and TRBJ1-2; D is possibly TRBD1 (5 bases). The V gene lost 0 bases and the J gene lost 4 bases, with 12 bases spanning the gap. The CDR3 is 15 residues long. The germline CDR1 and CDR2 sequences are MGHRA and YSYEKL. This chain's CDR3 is CASSQDGRQLYGYTF. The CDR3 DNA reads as TGCGCCAGCAGCCAAGATGGGAGACAGCTCTATGGCTACACCTTC.

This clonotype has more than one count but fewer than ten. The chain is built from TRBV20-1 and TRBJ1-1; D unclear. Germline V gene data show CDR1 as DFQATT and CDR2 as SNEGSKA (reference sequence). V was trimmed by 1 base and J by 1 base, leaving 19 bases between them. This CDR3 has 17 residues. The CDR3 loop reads CSARGGGKKGQNTEAFF. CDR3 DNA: TGCAGTGCTAGAGGGGGAGGGAAAAAGGGTCAGAACACTGAAGCTTTCTTT.

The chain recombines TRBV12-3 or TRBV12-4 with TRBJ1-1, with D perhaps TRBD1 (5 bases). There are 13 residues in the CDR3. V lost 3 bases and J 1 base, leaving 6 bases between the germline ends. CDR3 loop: CASSFGQNTEAFF. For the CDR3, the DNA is TGTGCCAGCAGTTTTGGACAGAACACTGAAGCTTTCTTT.

The chain's CDR3 is CASRGTGGEYF. CDR3 bases: TGCGCCAGCAGGGGGACAGGGGGAGAGTATTTT. V is TRBV5-1 and J is TRBJ2-3, with 11 bases lining up with TRBD1. V gave up 5 bases and J gave up 13 bases; unmatched junction bases: 3. The CDR3 covers 11 residues. The germline V gene has CDR1 SGHRS and CDR2 YFSETQ.

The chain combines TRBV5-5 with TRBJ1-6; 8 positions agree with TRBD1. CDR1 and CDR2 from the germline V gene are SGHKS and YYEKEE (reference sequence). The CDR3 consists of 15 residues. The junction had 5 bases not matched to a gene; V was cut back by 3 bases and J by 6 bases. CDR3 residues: CASSSGQGTNSPLHF. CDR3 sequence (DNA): TGTGCCAGCAGCTCAGGACAGGGAACTAATTCACCCCTCCACTTT. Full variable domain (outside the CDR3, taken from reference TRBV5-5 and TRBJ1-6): DAGVTQSPTHLIKTRGQQVTLRCSPISGHKSVSWYQQVLGQGPQFIFQYYEKEERGRGNFPDRFSARQFPNYSSELNVNALLLGDSALYLCASSSGQGTNSPLHFGNGTRLTVT.

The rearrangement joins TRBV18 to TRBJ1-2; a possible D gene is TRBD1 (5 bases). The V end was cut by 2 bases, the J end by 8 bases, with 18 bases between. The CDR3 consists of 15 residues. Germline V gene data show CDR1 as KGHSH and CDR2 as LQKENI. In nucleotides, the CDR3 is TGTGCCAGCTCACCAGTCACCGGACATGCTATGGGCTACACCTTC. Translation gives CASSPVTGHAMGYTF.

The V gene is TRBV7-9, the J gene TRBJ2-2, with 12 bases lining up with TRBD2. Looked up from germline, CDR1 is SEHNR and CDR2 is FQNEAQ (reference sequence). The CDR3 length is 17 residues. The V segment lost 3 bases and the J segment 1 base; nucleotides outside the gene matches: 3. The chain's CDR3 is CASSLSGLAGNTGELFF. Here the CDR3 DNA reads TGTGCCAGCAGCTTGTCGGGACTAGCGGGGAACACCGGGGAGCTGTTTTTT.

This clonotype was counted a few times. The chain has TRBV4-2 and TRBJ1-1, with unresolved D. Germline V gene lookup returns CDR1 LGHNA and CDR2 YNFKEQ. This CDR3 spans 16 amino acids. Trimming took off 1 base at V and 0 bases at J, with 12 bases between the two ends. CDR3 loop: CASSQGTGIMNTEAFF. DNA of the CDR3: TGTGCCAGCAGCCAAGGAACGGGGATAATGAACACTGAAGCTTTCTTT.

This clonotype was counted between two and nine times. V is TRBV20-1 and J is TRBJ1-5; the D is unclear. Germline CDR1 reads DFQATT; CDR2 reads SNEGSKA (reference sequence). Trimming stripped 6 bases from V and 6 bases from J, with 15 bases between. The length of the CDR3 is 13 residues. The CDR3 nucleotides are TGCAGTGCCCCCAGGAGGGTTGGTCAGCCCCAGCATTTT. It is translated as CSAPRRVGQPQHF.

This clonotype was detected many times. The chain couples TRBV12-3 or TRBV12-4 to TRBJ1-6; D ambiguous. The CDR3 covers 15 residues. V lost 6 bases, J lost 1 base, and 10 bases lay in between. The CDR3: CASSLRGSYNSPLHF. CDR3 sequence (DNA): TGTGCCAGCAGCTTGAGAGGGTCCTATAATTCACCCCTCCACTTT.

This CDR3 reads CASSLTPQGDQPQHF. Written as DNA, the CDR3 is TGTGCCAGCAGCTTAACCCCACAGGGCGATCAGCCCCAGCATTTT. The V call is TRBV7-6, the J call TRBJ1-5; possibly TRBD1 for D (6 bases). The V and J ends lost 2 bases and 5 bases respectively, with 13 bases between them. The V gene's germline CDR1 is SGHVS and CDR2 FNYEAQ. The CDR3 spans 15 residues.

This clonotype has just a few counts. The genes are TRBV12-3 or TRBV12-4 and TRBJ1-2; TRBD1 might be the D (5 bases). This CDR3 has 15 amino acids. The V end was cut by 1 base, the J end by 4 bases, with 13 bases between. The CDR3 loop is CASSLGGSFFYGYTF. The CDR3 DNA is TGTGCCAGCAGTTTAGGGGGCAGTTTTTTCTATGGCTACACCTTC.

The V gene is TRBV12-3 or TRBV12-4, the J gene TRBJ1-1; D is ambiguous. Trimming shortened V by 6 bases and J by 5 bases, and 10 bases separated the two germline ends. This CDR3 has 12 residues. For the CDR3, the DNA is TGTGCCAGCAGACGGGCTGGGACTGAAGCTTTCTTT. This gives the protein CASRRAGTEAFF.

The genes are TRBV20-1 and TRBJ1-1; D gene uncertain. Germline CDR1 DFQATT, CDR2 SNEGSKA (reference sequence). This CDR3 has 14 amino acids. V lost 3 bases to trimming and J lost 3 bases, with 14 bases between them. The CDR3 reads CSASRSTVYTEAFF. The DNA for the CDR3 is TGCAGTGCTAGTAGGTCGACGGTATACACTGAAGCTTTCTTT.

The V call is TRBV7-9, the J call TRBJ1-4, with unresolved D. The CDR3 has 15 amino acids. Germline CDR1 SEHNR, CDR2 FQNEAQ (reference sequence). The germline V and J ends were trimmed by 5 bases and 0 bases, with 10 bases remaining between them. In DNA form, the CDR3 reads TGTGCCAGCAGCCCCCAGGCCCCAACTAATGAAAAACTGTTTTTT. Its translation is CASSPQAPTNEKLFF.

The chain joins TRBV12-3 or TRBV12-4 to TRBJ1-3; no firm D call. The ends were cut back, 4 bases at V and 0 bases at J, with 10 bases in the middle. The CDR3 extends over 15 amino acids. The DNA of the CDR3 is TGTGCCAGCAGTTCACAGACGGTCTCTGGAAACACCATATATTTT. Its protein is CASSSQTVSGNTIYF.

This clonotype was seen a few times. CDR3 loop: CASRKGNINLSYNSPLHF. CDR3 nucleotides: TGTGCCAGCAGAAAAGGGAACATAAATTTGTCCTATAATTCACCCCTCCACTTT. The rearrangement uses TRBV28 and TRBJ1-6; D gene uncertain. Per the germline V gene, CDR1 is MDHEN and CDR2 is SYDVKM. The CDR3 is 18 amino acids. The V end lost 6 bases, the J end lost 1 base, and 19 bases lay between the germline ends.

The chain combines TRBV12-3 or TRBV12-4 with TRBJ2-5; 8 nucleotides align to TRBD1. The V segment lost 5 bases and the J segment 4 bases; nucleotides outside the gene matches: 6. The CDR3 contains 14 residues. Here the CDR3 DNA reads TGTGCCAGCAGTCAGGGGGCCCTGGGAGAGACCCAGTACTTC. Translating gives CASSQGALGETQYF.

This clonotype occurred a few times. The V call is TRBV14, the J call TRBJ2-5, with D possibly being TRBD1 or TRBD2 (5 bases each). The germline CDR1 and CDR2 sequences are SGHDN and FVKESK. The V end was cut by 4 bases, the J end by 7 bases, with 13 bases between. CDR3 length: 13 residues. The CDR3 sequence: CASSRRDLSTQYF. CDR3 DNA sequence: TGTGCCAGCAGCCGCCGGGACCTCTCGACCCAGTACTTC.

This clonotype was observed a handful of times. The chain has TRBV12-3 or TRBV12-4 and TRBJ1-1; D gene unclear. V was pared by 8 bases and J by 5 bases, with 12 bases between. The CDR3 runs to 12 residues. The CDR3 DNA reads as TGTGCCAGCTCGACTGGTGCGACTGAAGCTTTCTTT. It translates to CASSTGATEAFF.

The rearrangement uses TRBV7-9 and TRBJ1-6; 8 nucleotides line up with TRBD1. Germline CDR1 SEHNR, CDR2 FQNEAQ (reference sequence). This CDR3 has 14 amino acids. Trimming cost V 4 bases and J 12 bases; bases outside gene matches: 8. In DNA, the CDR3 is TGTGCCAGCAGCTCCCAGGGGGCGGACGGACCCCTCCACTTT. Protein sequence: CASSSQGADGPLHF.

This CDR3 reads CASSPRPRNYGYTF. The CDR3 DNA reads TGTGCCAGCAGTCCAAGACCCAGAAACTATGGCTACACCTTC. This chain uses TRBV12-3 or TRBV12-4 with TRBJ1-2; D is unresolved. With 5 bases removed from V and 2 bases from J, the gap between germline ends came to 12 bases. CDR3 length: 14 amino acids.